This TCR beta chain was captured by sequencing in a study of human T cells and chemical hapten exposure. Per the germline V gene, CDR1 is DFQATT and CDR2 is SNEGSKA (reference sequence). CDR3 length: 12 residues. V dropped 4 bases and J dropped 0 bases, with 6 bases sitting between them. The time point was: patch test 1, 2 weeks after DPC sensitization. Noted treatment: therapeutic diphenylcyclopropenone sensitization with weekly scalp DPC. This clonotype was observed a few times. One entry per CDR3 protein results from TCRdb running MiXCR on the RACE reads. The data contain more than 70,000 distinct CDR3 sequences, 12% of them singletons.

This clonotype was obtained from a woman aged 60-75 years with alopecia areata. Some clones in this sample may be carry-over from other donors' samples. V is TRBV20-1 and J is TRBJ1-1, with D unclear. The sample was whole blood, taken in connection with sensitization to the hapten diphenylcyclopropenone (DPC). The CDR3 nucleotides are TGCAGTGCTACCGAAGTGAACACTGAAGCTTTCTTT. This sequence encodes CSATEVNTEAFF.